The rows below give T cell receptor beta chains drawn from one sample of a study of shared clonotypes between healthy human individuals. Assay used: immunoSEQ multiplex PCR; TCRdb lists only in-frame clones, some missing. This table has 600,000 to 750,000 clones, around 72% appearing once. The sample taken for sequencing was memory CD4+ T cells sorted from blood. The origin of the receptors is a woman aged 25 to 39 in good health. Each CDR3 is given with its conserved first and last residue. The D gene is left open where the match is weak. Clone size is stated in some rows and not others, as once, few, many or a class when expanded.

cdr3_length	j_call	d_call	v_call	clone_size	cdr3_aa	cdr3_nt
16	TRBJ1-3	TRBD1	TRBV5-1	-	CASSLGQGKAGNTIYF	TGCGCCAGCAGCTTGGGACAGGGGAAGGCTGGAAACACCATATATTTT
17	TRBJ2-2	-	TRBV1	-	CTSSHSGDRGRAGELFF	TGCACCAGCAGCCACTCCGGGGACAGGGGGAGGGCCGGGGAGCTGTTTTTT
12	TRBJ2-2	-	TRBV23-1	-	CASSPRPGELFF	TGCGCCAGCAGTCCCCGGCCCGGGGAGCTGTTTTTT
13	TRBJ1-1	-	TRBV5-1	-	CASSFQGYGEAFF	TGCGCCAGCAGCTTCCAGGGCTATGGGGAAGCTTTCTTT
16	TRBJ2-1	TRBD2	TRBV5-4	-	CASSLGLSGSYNEQFF	TGTGCCAGCAGCTTAGGTCTTAGCGGGAGCTACAATGAGCAGTTCTTC
15	TRBJ2-7	TRBD1	TRBV5-1	-	CASSLEGAQFGEQYF	TGCGCCAGCAGCTTAGAGGGGGCGCAGTTCGGCGAGCAGTACTTC
15	TRBJ1-5	TRBD1	TRBV28	-	CASSSGQGARQPQHF	TGTGCCAGCAGCTCGGGACAGGGGGCGAGGCAGCCCCAGCATTTT
14	TRBJ2-7	TRBD1	TRBV5-6	-	CASSSGQPPYEQYF	TGTGCCAGCAGCTCGGGACAGCCGCCCTACGAGCAGTACTTC
13	TRBJ1-1	-	TRBV18	once	CASSPSKNTEAFF	TGTGCCAGCTCACCGTCGAAGAACACTGAAGCTTTCTTT
14	TRBJ1-4	-	TRBV28	-	CASTSDLTAEKLFF	TGTGCCAGCACCTCGGATCTAACAGCTGAAAAACTGTTTTTT
15	TRBJ2-1	-	TRBV7-2	few	CASRSPSLPYNEQFF	TGTGCTTCTAGGTCCCCTTCTTTACCCTACAATGAGCAGTTCTTC
15	TRBJ1-5	-	TRBV2	-	CASSERSSGNQPQHF	TGTGCCAGCAGTGAAAGGTCAAGCGGCAATCAGCCCCAGCATTTT
15	TRBJ2-3	TRBD1	TRBV27	-	CASSPTGGNTDTQYF	TGTGCCAGCAGCCCGACAGGGGGCAACACAGATACGCAGTATTTT
14	TRBJ2-5	TRBD1	TRBV10-3	few	CAISKDRQQETQYF	TGTGCCATCAGTAAGGACAGGCAGCAAGAGACCCAGTACTTC
14	TRBJ1-2	-	TRBV6-1	-	CATPPRALNYGYTF	TGTGCCACCCCGCCCCGGGCTCTTAACTATGGCTACACCTTC
14	TRBJ1-2	-	TRBV7-8	-	CASSLDRTAYGYTF	TGTGCCAGCAGCTTAGACAGAACAGCCTATGGCTACACCTTC
15	TRBJ2-1	TRBD2	TRBV7-2	-	CASSKGLAGGGEQFF	TGTGCCAGCAGCAAGGGACTAGCGGGAGGAGGTGAGCAGTTCTTC
13	TRBJ1-3	-	TRBV19	-	CASSIGAQNTIYF	TGTGCCAGTAGTATCGGGGCTCAAAACACCATATATTTT
17	TRBJ2-5	TRBD2	TRBV6-4	-	CASSYASGRARGETQYF	TGTGCCAGCAGTTACGCCAGCGGGAGGGCCCGGGGAGAGACCCAGTACTTC
13	TRBJ2-1	-	TRBV18	few	CASSPGGIYEQFF	TGTGCCAGCTCACCAGGGGGTATCTATGAGCAGTTCTTC
16	TRBJ2-3	TRBD2	TRBV18	-	CASSPRASGSGDTQYF	TGTGCCAGCTCACCACGGGCTAGCGGGAGCGGAGATACGCAGTATTTT
15	TRBJ1-5	-	TRBV30	-	CAWSNGTRSNQPQHF	TGTGCCTGGAGTAATGGCACACGAAGCAATCAGCCCCAGCATTTT
14	TRBJ2-7	-	TRBV28	-	CATTNKGQPYEQYF	TGTGCCACCACCAACAAAGGACAGCCCTACGAGCAGTACTTC
13	TRBJ2-2	-	TRBV7-9	-	CASRSRGSGELFF	TGTGCCAGCAGATCCAGAGGATCCGGGGAGCTGTTTTTT
15	TRBJ1-5	-	TRBV19	-	CASSMVKMSNQPQHF	TGTGCCAGTAGTATGGTGAAAATGAGCAATCAGCCCCAGCATTTT
14	TRBJ1-1	-	TRBV2	few	CASSEEGRITGAFF	TGTGCCAGCAGTGAAGAGGGACGAATCACGGGAGCTTTCTTT
14	TRBJ1-5	TRBD1	TRBV28	-	CASVHRGRLPPQHF	TGTGCCAGCGTTCACAGGGGCCGCCTTCCCCCCCAGCATTTT
13	TRBJ2-2	-	TRBV27	-	CASSSSNTGELFF	TGTGCCAGCAGTTCGTCTAACACCGGGGAGCTGTTTTTT
15	TRBJ2-1	-	TRBV5-4	-	CASSQRTGSYNEQFF	TGTGCCAGCAGCCAAAGAACGGGCTCCTACAATGAGCAGTTCTTC
14	TRBJ1-1	TRBD1	TRBV25-1	-	CASSERTGKTEAFF	TGTGCCAGCAGTGAACGGACAGGGAAGACTGAAGCTTTCTTT
17	TRBJ1-1	TRBD1	TRBV18	-	CASSPPRGRGSNTEAFF	TGTGCCAGCTCACCACCTAGAGGCAGGGGGTCGAACACTGAAGCTTTCTTT
17	TRBJ2-1	-	TRBV9	-	CASSDQVVSGSYNEQFF	TGTGCCAGCAGCGACCAAGTCGTGAGCGGTAGCTACAATGAGCAGTTCTTC
13	TRBJ2-2	-	TRBV19	-	CASNFFSTGELFF	TGTGCCAGTAACTTTTTTTCCACCGGGGAGCTGTTTTTT
14	TRBJ2-1	TRBD2	TRBV5-4	-	CASDPGGRENEQFF	TGTGCCAGCGACCCCGGTGGGAGGGAAAATGAGCAGTTCTTC
13	TRBJ2-5	-	TRBV7-2	-	CASNYQAQETQYF	TGTGCCAGCAACTACCAAGCTCAAGAGACCCAGTACTTC
16	TRBJ1-1	-	TRBV15	-	CATSRDQGAVFTEAFF	TGTGCCACCAGCAGAGATCAAGGGGCGGTCTTCACTGAAGCTTTCTTT
14	TRBJ2-7	TRBD2	TRBV6-6	-	CASSPPSGGYEQYF	TGTGCCAGCAGCCCTCCCAGCGGGGGGTACGAGCAGTACTTC
13	TRBJ1-5	-	TRBV15	-	CATSRDPREPQHF	TGTGCCACCAGCAGAGATCCTCGAGAGCCCCAGCATTTT
15	TRBJ2-6	-	TRBV28	few	CASSPTGSRANVLTF	TGTGCCAGCAGTCCTACAGGTAGTAGGGCCAACGTCCTGACTTTC
15	TRBJ2-7	TRBD1	TRBV28	-	CASSQRRTGLYEQYF	TGTGCCAGCAGTCAGCGGCGGACAGGACTCTACGAGCAGTACTTC
17	TRBJ2-1	-	TRBV18	once	CASSPLPTTALYNEQFF	TGTGCCAGCTCACCACTACCCACGACAGCCCTCTACAATGAGCAGTTCTTC
13	TRBJ2-1	-	TRBV2	-	CASSEAERYEQFF	TGTGCCAGCAGTGAAGCGGAGCGATATGAGCAGTTCTTC
16	TRBJ1-2	-	TRBV5-5	-	CASTLDPGTANYGYTF	TGTGCCAGCACTCTGGACCCGGGCACAGCCAACTATGGCTACACCTTC
14	TRBJ2-5	-	TRBV29-1	-	CSVRRDVVRETQYF	TGCAGCGTGCGGCGGGACGTCGTAAGGGAGACCCAGTACTTC
14	TRBJ1-2	TRBD1	TRBV19	-	CASRKEGQNYGYTF	TGTGCCAGTAGGAAGGAGGGACAGAACTATGGCTACACCTTC
14	TRBJ1-2	TRBD1	TRBV12-5	-	CASGPLGQGAWYTF	TGTGCTAGTGGCCCTCTCGGACAGGGGGCTTGGTACACCTTC
14	TRBJ2-4	-	TRBV19	-	CASSLTGTENIQYF	TGTGCCAGTAGTTTAACCGGGACCGAAAACATTCAGTACTTC
16	TRBJ1-3	TRBD1	TRBV9	-	CASSLAGTAAGNTIYF	TGTGCCAGCAGCTTAGCCGGGACAGCGGCTGGAAACACCATATATTTT
14	TRBJ2-7	-	TRBV27	-	CASSLIGSSYEQYF	TGTGCCAGCAGTTTAATCGGGAGTTCCTACGAGCAGTACTTC
15	TRBJ2-7	-	TRBV28	-	CASSSTDMSSYEQYF	TGTGCCAGCAGCTCTACCGATATGAGCTCCTACGAGCAGTACTTC
19	TRBJ2-3	TRBD2	TRBV5-1	-	CASSLGGLAGGPSTDTQYF	TGCGCCAGCAGCTTGGGCGGACTAGCGGGAGGCCCTAGCACAGATACGCAGTATTTT
14	TRBJ1-1	-	TRBV27	-	CASSLLGSGAEAFF	TGTGCCAGCAGTTTATTGGGAAGCGGGGCTGAAGCTTTCTTT